Below are 11 T cell receptor beta chains sequenced from a single sample in a study of shared clonotypes between healthy human individuals. Assay used: immunoSEQ multiplex PCR; TCRdb lists only in-frame clones, some missing. The sample carries some 1 million clones, 65% to 75% recorded once. Material for sequencing was memory CD4+ T cells sorted from blood. The subset denotes: CD45RA-negative fraction. The receptors were sampled from a man younger than 35 in good health.

The V and J genes are TRBV9 and TRBJ2-1; D ambiguous. The CDR3 runs to 16 residues. The germline V gene encodes CDR1 SGDLS and CDR2 YYNGEE. V lost 0 bases, J lost 6 bases, and 16 bases lay in between. The CDR3 is CASSVGDPILPNEQFF. Here the CDR3 DNA reads TGTGCCAGCAGCGTAGGGGATCCTATACTCCCCAATGAGCAGTTCTTC.

V gene TRBV5-1 combines with J gene TRBJ2-2; 16 bases match TRBD2. The germline CDR1 and CDR2 sequences are SGHRS and YFSETQ. Trimming at V came to 3 bases and at J to 2 bases, leaving 7 bases not matched to a gene. This CDR3 is built from 19 residues. The CDR3 is CASSWTGTSGRANTGELFF. Written as DNA, the CDR3 is TGCGCCAGCAGCTGGACCGGGACTAGCGGGAGGGCCAACACCGGGGAGCTGTTTTTT. Full variable domain (remainder filled in from reference TRBV5-1 and TRBJ2-2): KAGVTQTPRYLIKTRGQQVTLSCSPISGHRSVSWYQQTPGQGLQFLFEYFSETQRNKGNFPGRFSGRQFSNSRSEMNVSTLELGDSALYLCASSWTGTSGRANTGELFFGEGSRLTVL.

The chain links TRBV28 to TRBJ2-7, with 8 nucleotides matching TRBD1. The CDR3 covers 14 residues. V gave up 5 bases and J gave up 5 bases; unmatched junction bases: 8. Germline V CDR1 and CDR2: MDHEN, SYDVKM. Here the CDR3 DNA reads TGTGCCAGCAGTGTGACAGGGGCGCAGGACGAGCAGTACTTC. Residues: CASSVTGAQDEQYF.

As DNA, the CDR3 is TGTGCCAGCAAGGTCGGCGGGGGAAGTTCCTACGAGCAGTACTTC. Residues: CASKVGGGSSYEQYF. This chain connects TRBV28 to TRBJ2-7; 7 nucleotides line up with TRBD2. The CDR3 length is 15 residues. CDR1 is MDHEN and CDR2 is SYDVKM in the germline V gene. J gave up 1 base and V 7 bases, and 10 bases lay outside the gene matches.

V and J are TRBV4-2 and TRBJ1-1, with a weak D call TRBD1 (6 bases). CDR1 LGHNA and CDR2 YNFKEQ come from the germline V gene. The CDR3 is 14 amino acids. V was clipped by 2 bases and J by 4 bases, with 11 bases between them. The CDR3 bases are TGTGCCAGCAGCCAATCCGACAGGAGCACTGAAGCTTTCTTT. Translating gives CASSQSDRSTEAFF.

V is TRBV30 and J is TRBJ2-3; TRBD2 aligns across 7 bases. Trimming at V came to 5 bases and at J to 1 base, leaving 9 bases not matched to a gene. Germline loops: CDR1 GTSNPN, CDR2 SVGIG (reference sequence). The CDR3 contains 15 residues. The CDR3 loop is CAWGKGLGGTDTQYF. In DNA form, the CDR3 reads TGTGCCTGGGGAAAAGGACTAGGGGGCACAGATACGCAGTATTTT. Looking up the rest from reference TRBV30 and TRBJ2-3 gives the full variable domain: SQTIHQWPATLVQPVGSPLSLECTVEGTSNPNLYWYRQAAGRGLQLLFYSVGIGQISSEVPQNLSASRPQDRQFILSSKKLLLSDSGFYLCAWGKGLGGTDTQYFGPGTRLTVL.

This clone was found once. The genes are TRBV5-1 and TRBJ1-2; 7 bases align to TRBD1. CDR3 length: 15 residues. V was pared by 0 bases and J by 4 bases, with 6 bases of the junction left unmatched. CDR1 and CDR2 (germline): SGHRS, YFSETQ. For the CDR3, the DNA is TGCGCCAGCAGCTTGGGACAGGGATCGAGCTATGGCTACACCTTC. This encodes CASSLGQGSSYGYTF.

This rearrangement joins TRBV27 to TRBJ2-3, with 7 bases matching TRBD2. With 10 bases clipped from V and 0 bases from J, the junction kept 10 bases outside the gene matches. The CDR3 consists of 15 residues. Germline-derived CDR1 and CDR2 are MNHEY and SMNVEV (reference sequence). The CDR3 reads CAKVWRRESTDTQYF. CDR3 nucleotides: TGTGCCAAGGTTTGGCGGCGGGAGAGCACAGATACGCAGTATTTT.

The chain links TRBV6-1 to TRBJ1-6; no reliable D call. This CDR3 spans 12 amino acids. Germline V gives CDR1 MNHNS, CDR2 SASEGT. The V end lost 10 bases, the J end lost 9 bases, and 13 bases lay between the germline ends. The CDR3 coding sequence is TGTGCCACAGCGCAAGTGATTTCACCCCTCCACTTT. Protein product: CATAQVISPLHF.

The chain has TRBV19 and TRBJ1-2, with unresolved D. Between the trimmed V and J ends, which lost 10 bases and 4 bases, there was a span of 13 bases. Germline CDR1 and CDR2: LNHDA and SQIVND (reference sequence). This CDR3 contains 12 residues. The CDR3 nucleotides read TGTGCCACCGAAAGAAGTAGCTATGGCTACACCTTC. This sequence encodes CATERSSYGYTF.

This clone was recorded a few times. The chain carries TRBV30 and TRBJ1-1; D is perhaps TRBD1 (5 bases). There are 18 residues in the CDR3. The ends were cut back, 3 bases at V and 0 bases at J, with 23 bases in the middle. Germline V gene data show CDR1 as GTSNPN and CDR2 as SVGIG (reference sequence). The CDR3 reads CAWSPLWQGYNMNTEAFF. The CDR3 DNA follows: TGTGCCTGGAGCCCCCTGTGGCAGGGCTATAACATGAACACTGAAGCTTTCTTT.